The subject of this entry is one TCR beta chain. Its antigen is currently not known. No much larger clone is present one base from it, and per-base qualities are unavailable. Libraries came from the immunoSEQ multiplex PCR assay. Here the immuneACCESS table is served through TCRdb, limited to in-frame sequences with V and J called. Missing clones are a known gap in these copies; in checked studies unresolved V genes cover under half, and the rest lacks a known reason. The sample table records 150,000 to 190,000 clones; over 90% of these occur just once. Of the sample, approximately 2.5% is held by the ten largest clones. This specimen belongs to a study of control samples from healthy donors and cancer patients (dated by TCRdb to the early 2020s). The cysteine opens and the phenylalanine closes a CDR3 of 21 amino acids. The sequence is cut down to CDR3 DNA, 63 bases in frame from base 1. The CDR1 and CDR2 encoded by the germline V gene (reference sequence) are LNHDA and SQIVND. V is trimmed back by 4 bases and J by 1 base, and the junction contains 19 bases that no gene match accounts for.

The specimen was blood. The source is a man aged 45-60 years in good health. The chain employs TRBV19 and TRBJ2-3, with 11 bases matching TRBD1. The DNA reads TGTGCCAGTAGTACCGACCGGGACAGGGGGTCCGGCGGGAGCGGCACAGATACGCAGTATTTT. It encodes CASSTDRDRGSGGSGTDTQYF.